This entry lists 18 T cell receptor beta chains sequenced from one sample in a study of cytomegalovirus exposure and HLA in healthy donors. Data came from immunoSEQ multiplex PCR; TCRdb stores just in-frame clones and leaves some out. The repertoire consists of 120,000 or so clones, with 89% occurring once and the leading ten covering 2% to 2.5%. Sequencing was done on a sample of PBMCs. The source of these receptors is a young woman in good health and CMV-seronegative.

The genes are TRBV4-1 and TRBJ2-7; D remains ambiguous. The V gene's germline CDR1 is MGHRA and CDR2 YSYEKL. CDR3 length: 15 residues. The ends were cut back, 6 bases at V and 0 bases at J, with 15 bases in the middle. CDR3: CASSNRARNSYEQYF. In DNA form, the CDR3 reads TGCGCCAGCAGTAACCGAGCGCGGAACTCCTACGAGCAGTACTTC.

This clone was observed a few times. The V call is TRBV11-2, the J call TRBJ2-7; possible D gene TRBD2, 6 bases. In germline, CDR1 is SGHAT, CDR2 FQNNGV. Deletions cut 1 base from V and 2 bases from J, with 6 bases between. This CDR3 contains 13 residues. The CDR3 bases are TGTGCCAGCAGCTTAGCGGGGGCCTACGAGCAGTACTTC. Translated, it gives CASSLAGAYEQYF.

The J gene is TRBJ1-2, the V gene TRBV18, with 7 bases lining up with TRBD1. The CDR3 is 16 amino acids. V lost 6 bases to trimming and J lost 0 bases; unmatched junction nucleotides: 10. Germline V gene data show CDR1 as KGHSH and CDR2 as LQKENI. CDR3 DNA: TGTGCCAGCTCTCAAACCGGGACAGAATCTAACTATGGCTACACCTTC. Protein sequence: CASSQTGTESNYGYTF. Based on the CDR3 plus reference TRBV18 and TRBJ1-2, the full variable domain is NAGVMQNPRHLVRRRGQEARLRCSPMKGHSHVYWYRQLPEEGLKFMVYLQKENIIDESGMPKERFSAEFPKEGPSILRIQQVVRGDSAAYFCASSQTGTESNYGYTFGSGTRLTVV.

The CDR3: CASSQPRDTNTEAFF. The DNA for the CDR3 is TGTGCCAGCAGCCAACCCCGGGACACCAACACTGAAGCTTTCTTT. The chain has TRBV4-2 and TRBJ1-1, with D tentatively TRBD1 (6 bases). The CDR3 is 15 amino acids. Trimming cost V 2 bases and J 2 bases, with 12 bases left between them. Germline CDR1 reads LGHNA; CDR2 reads YNFKEQ.

V usage is TRBV6-1 and J usage is TRBJ2-7, with D possibly being TRBD1 (6 bases). With 7 bases removed from V and 1 base from J, the gap between germline ends came to 14 bases. CDR1 and CDR2 from the germline V gene are MNHNS and SASEGT. This CDR3 region has 14 residues. The CDR3 protein is CASMRSQGSYEQYF. CDR3 DNA: TGTGCCAGCATGAGGTCACAGGGTTCCTACGAGCAGTACTTC.

The chain is built from TRBV18 and TRBJ2-3, with 10 bases that match TRBD1. J lost 3 bases, V lost 4 bases, and 10 bases had no gene match. The CDR3 contains 17 residues. Germline V CDR1 and CDR2: KGHSH, LQKENI. The CDR3 sequence is CASSHSAGTGETDTQYF. In nucleotides, the CDR3 is TGTGCCAGCTCACACTCGGCCGGGACAGGGGAAACAGATACGCAGTATTTT.

The gene calls are TRBV11-3 and TRBJ1-2, with D possibly matching TRBD1 (5 bases). CDR1 and CDR2 (germline): SGHNT, YENEEA. Trimming took 3 bases from V and 4 from J, leaving 15 bases between them. This CDR3 region has 15 residues. The DNA for the CDR3 is TGTGCCAGCAGCTTCGGAGGGGCCACCTTCTATGGCTACACCTTC. Amino acid sequence: CASSFGGATFYGYTF.

This clone turned up a few times. The chain employs TRBV9 and TRBJ2-3; TRBD2 matches at 14 bases. J was trimmed by 4 bases and V by 3 bases; bases with no gene match: 4. The CDR3 loop spans 16 amino acids. Germline-derived CDR1 and CDR2 are SGDLS and YYNGEE. CDR3 nucleotides: TGTGCCAGCAGCGAGGGGACTAGCGGGAGAGCAGATACGCAGTATTTT. This sequence encodes CASSEGTSGRADTQYF.

The chain uses TRBV9 and TRBJ1-1; tentative D call: TRBD1 (5 bases). The CDR3 has 17 residues. Germline values: CDR1 SGDLS, CDR2 YYNGEE. Trimming pared 4 bases from V and 4 bases from J, leaving 23 bases between. For the CDR3, the DNA is TGTGCCAGCAGCACGCCGATATGGGGGGGTCCGAGCACTGAAGCTTTCTTT. The encoded protein is CASSTPIWGGPSTEAFF. Drawing the rest from reference TRBV9 and TRBJ1-1, the complete variable domain is DSGVTQTPKHLITATGQRVTLRCSPRSGDLSVYWYQQSLDQGLQFLIQYYNGEERAKGNILERFSAQQFPDLHSELNLSSLELGDSALYFCASSTPIWGGPSTEAFFGQGTRLTVV.

This clone has a handful of counts. The chain couples TRBV28 to TRBJ1-2; a possible D gene is TRBD1 (5 bases). Germline V gene lookup returns CDR1 MDHEN and CDR2 SYDVKM. The CDR3 runs 13 residues. V was clipped by 6 bases and J by 2 bases, with 10 bases between them. This chain's CDR3 is CASRRGINYGYTF. DNA of the CDR3: TGTGCCAGCAGGCGGGGGATCAACTATGGCTACACCTTC.

The CDR3 here is CASSPGIGVDTGELFF. DNA of the CDR3: TGTGCCAGCAGCCCAGGGATAGGGGTCGACACCGGGGAGCTGTTTTTT. The chain couples TRBV5-8 to TRBJ2-2, with D maybe TRBD1 (5 bases). The germline gives CDR1 SGHTS, CDR2 YDEGEE. The germline V and J ends were trimmed by 4 bases and 3 bases, with 16 bases remaining between them. The CDR3 spans 16 residues.

This clone was found once. The chain joins TRBV6-5 to TRBJ2-2, with D perhaps matching TRBD1 (6 bases). Germline values: CDR1 MNHEY, CDR2 SVGAGI. Trimming removed 2 bases from V and 4 bases from J, with 8 bases in between. The CDR3 is 14 amino acids. CDR3: CASSYGTLTGELFF. The CDR3 DNA reads TGTGCCAGCAGTTACGGGACACTCACCGGGGAGCTGTTTTTT.

V and J are TRBV7-6 and TRBJ2-5, with a weak D call TRBD2 (5 bases). This CDR3 comprises 14 residues. CDR1 is SGHVS, CDR2 FNYEAQ, per germline. V was pared by 5 bases and J by 2 bases, with 12 bases between. This chain's CDR3 is CASSPWERQETQYF. CDR3 nucleotide sequence: TGTGCCAGCAGCCCGTGGGAGAGACAAGAGACCCAGTACTTC.

The CDR3 region is CASSLGPGGGYTF. For the CDR3, the DNA is TGTGCCAGCAGCTTAGGTCCCGGGGGTGGCTACACCTTC. The rearrangement joins TRBV7-3 to TRBJ1-2; D perhaps matches TRBD1 (5 bases). The CDR3 has 13 amino acids. Per germline, CDR1 SGHTA and CDR2 FQGTGA. The V end lost 2 bases, the J end lost 7 bases, and 11 bases lay between the germline ends. The full variable domain, in which reference TRBV7-3 and TRBJ1-2 provide the parts outside the CDR3, is GAGVSQTPSNKVTEKGKYVELRCDPISGHTALYWYRQSLGQGPEFLIYFQGTGAADDSGLPNDRFFAVRPEGSVSTLKIQRTERGDSAVYLCASSLGPGGGYTFGSGTRLTVV.

The chain links TRBV28 to TRBJ2-7, with a tentative D call TRBD1 (5 bases). This CDR3 comprises 12 residues. CDR1 and CDR2 (germline): MDHEN, SYDVKM. Trimming removed 7 bases at V and 10 bases at J, with 17 bases between. As DNA, the CDR3 is TGTGCCAGCAATCAGGGTCGCAATCGTCAGTACTTC. This codes for CASNQGRNRQYF. The full variable domain, with the rest looked up from reference TRBV28 and TRBJ2-7, is DVKVTQSSRYLVKRTGEKVFLECVQDMDHENMFWYRQDPGLGLRLIYFSYDVKMKEKGDIPEGYSVSREKKERFSLILESASTNQTSMYLCASNQGRNRQYFGPGTRLTVT.

The rearrangement links TRBV2 to TRBJ2-1; no firm D call. The CDR3 consists of 14 residues. V lost 6 bases and J 1 base, leaving 10 bases between the germline ends. The germline V gene has CDR1 SNHLY and CDR2 FYNNEI. The CDR3 here is CASREAESYNEQFF. CDR3 nucleotides: TGTGCCAGCAGAGAGGCGGAGTCCTACAATGAGCAGTTCTTC.

This clone occurred a few times. V usage is TRBV7-2 and J usage is TRBJ2-1, with TRBD2 matching 12 bases. Trimming took 6 bases from V and 0 from J; bases not matched to a gene: 6. The CDR3 loop spans 17 amino acids. Germline V CDR1 and CDR2: SGHTA, FQGNSA. The CDR3 coding sequence is TGTGCCAGCAGGAAGCGGGGACTAGCGGGCTCCTACAATGAGCAGTTCTTC. Translating gives CASRKRGLAGSYNEQFF.

The rearrangement joins TRBV9 to TRBJ2-1, with TRBD2 as a possible D gene (6 bases). CDR3 length: 15 residues. Germline lookup yields CDR1 SGDLS and CDR2 YYNGEE. V gave up 3 bases and J gave up 5 bases, with 15 bases separating them. The CDR3 loop is CASSATRSVHNEQFF. The DNA of the CDR3 is TGTGCCAGCAGCGCGACTAGGTCGGTCCACAATGAGCAGTTCTTC. The full variable domain, completed using reference TRBV9 and TRBJ2-1, is DSGVTQTPKHLITATGQRVTLRCSPRSGDLSVYWYQQSLDQGLQFLIQYYNGEERAKGNILERFSAQQFPDLHSELNLSSLELGDSALYFCASSATRSVHNEQFFGPGTRLTVL.